What follows are 2 T cell receptor beta chains derived from one specimen sequenced in a study of CD8+ T cells in alopecia areata. Scientists pooled cutaneous lymph node cells and sorted them on CD4, CD8alpha, NKG2D, NKG2ACE and other markers. Isolated RNA was reverse transcribed into cDNA used as the sequencing template. This table comes from immunoSEQ multiplex PCR, and its TCRdb copy is limited to in-frame clones, with some not included. The data show roughly 260,000 clones, none appearing only once, with more than 0.95% held by the ten largest. Sample: CD4+ T cells sorted from a lymph node. The receptors originated from a C3H/HeJ mouse with alopecia areata. Strain MHC haplotype: H2-k.

For this clone: The gene names given are mouse names. The read is 4 residues too short to cover the CDR3 end, so that end is filled in from the germline J gene. The same CDR3 also results from other DNA sequences found in this sample. This chain links TRBV5 with TRBJ1-1, with a weak D call TRBD1 (6 bases). The CDR3 runs 13 residues. CDR1 LGHNA and CDR2 YNLKQL come from the germline V gene (reference sequence). Trimming cost V 3 bases and J 3 bases, with 8 bases left between them. CDR3 in amino acids: CASSHRGDTEVFF. CDR3 bases read: TGTGCCAGCAGCCACAGGGGTGACACA.

This clone has more than one count but fewer than ten. All gene names here are mouse names. Coverage ceases 4 residues before the CDR3 finishes, and the germline J gene fills in the end. The same CDR3 arises from other DNA sequences in this sample as well. V gene TRBV13-1 combines with J gene TRBJ2-1; 10 nucleotides align to TRBD2. V was pared by 3 bases and J by 2 bases, with 2 bases of the junction left unmatched. The CDR3 contains 15 residues. From germline, CDR1 is NSHNY and CDR2 SYGAGN. The CDR3 loop is CASSVDWGDYAEQFF. The DNA read from the CDR3 is TGTGCCAGCAGTGTTGACTGGGGGGACTATGCT.